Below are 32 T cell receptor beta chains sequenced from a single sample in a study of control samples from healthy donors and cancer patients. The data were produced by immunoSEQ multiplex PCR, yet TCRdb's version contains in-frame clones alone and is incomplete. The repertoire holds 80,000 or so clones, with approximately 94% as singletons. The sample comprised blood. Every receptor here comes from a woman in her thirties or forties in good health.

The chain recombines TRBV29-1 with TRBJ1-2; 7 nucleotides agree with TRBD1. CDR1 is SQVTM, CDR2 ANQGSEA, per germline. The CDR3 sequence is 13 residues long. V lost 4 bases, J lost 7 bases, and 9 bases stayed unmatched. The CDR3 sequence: CSVGDRAGGGYTF. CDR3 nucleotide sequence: TGCAGCGTTGGGGACAGAGCTGGTGGTGGCTACACCTTC. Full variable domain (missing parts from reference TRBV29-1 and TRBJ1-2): SAVISQKPSRDICQRGTSLTIQCQVDSQVTMMFWYRQQPGQSLTLIATANQGSEATYESGFVIDKFPISRPNLTFSTLTVSNMSPEDSSIYLCSVGDRAGGGYTFGSGTRLTVV.

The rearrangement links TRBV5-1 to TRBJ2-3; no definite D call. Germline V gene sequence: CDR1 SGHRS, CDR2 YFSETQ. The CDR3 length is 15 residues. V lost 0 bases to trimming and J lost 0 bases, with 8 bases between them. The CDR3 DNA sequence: TGCGCCAGCAGCTTGGAGCGACCTAGCACAGATACGCAGTATTTT. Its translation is CASSLERPSTDTQYF.

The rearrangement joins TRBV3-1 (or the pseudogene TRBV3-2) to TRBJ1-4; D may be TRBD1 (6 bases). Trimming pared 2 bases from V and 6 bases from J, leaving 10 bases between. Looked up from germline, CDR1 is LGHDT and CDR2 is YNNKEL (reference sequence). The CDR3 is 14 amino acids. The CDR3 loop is CASSQRRGDEKLFF. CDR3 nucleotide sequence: TGTGCCAGCAGCCAACGTAGGGGGGATGAAAAACTGTTTTTT.

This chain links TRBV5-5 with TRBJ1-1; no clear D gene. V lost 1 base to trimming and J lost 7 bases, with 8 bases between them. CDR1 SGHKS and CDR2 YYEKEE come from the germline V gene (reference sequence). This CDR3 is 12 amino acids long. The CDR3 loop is CASSLSAFEAFF. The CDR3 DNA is TGTGCCAGCAGCTTGTCAGCCTTTGAAGCTTTCTTT.

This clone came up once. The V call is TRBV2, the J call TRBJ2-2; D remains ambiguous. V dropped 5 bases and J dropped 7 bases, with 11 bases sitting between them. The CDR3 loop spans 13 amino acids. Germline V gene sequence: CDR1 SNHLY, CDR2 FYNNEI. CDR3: CASSRTVYGELFF. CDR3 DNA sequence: TGTGCCAGCAGTAGGACGGTTTACGGGGAGCTGTTTTTT.

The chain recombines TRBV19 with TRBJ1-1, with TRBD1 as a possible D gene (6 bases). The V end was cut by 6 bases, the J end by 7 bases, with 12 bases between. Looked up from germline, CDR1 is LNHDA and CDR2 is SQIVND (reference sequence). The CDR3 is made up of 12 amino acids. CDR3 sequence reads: CASSPQGSEAFF. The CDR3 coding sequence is TGTGCCAGTAGCCCTCAGGGGAGTGAAGCTTTCTTT.

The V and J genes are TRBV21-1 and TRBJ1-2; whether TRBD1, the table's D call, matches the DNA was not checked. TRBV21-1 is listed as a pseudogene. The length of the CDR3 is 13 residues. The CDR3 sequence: CASSKGRGYGYTF. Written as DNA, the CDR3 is TGTGCCAGCAGCAAAGGAAGGGGCTATGGCTACACCTTC.

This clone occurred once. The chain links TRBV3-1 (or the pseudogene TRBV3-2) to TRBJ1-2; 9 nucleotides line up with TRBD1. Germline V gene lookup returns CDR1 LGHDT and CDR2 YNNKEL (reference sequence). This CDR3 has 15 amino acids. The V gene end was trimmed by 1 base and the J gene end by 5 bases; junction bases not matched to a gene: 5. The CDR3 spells CASSQGQGVTYGYTF. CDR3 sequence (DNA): TGTGCCAGCAGCCAAGGACAGGGGGTCACTTATGGCTACACCTTC.

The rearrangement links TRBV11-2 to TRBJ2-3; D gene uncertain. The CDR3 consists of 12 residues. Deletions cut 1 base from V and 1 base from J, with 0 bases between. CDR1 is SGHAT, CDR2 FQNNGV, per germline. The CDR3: CASSLGTDTQYF. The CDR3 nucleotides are TGTGCCAGCAGCTTAGGCACAGATACGCAGTATTTT.

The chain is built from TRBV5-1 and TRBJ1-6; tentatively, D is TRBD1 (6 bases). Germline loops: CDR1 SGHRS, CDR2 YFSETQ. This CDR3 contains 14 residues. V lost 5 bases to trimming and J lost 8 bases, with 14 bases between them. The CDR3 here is CASSPGGGDSPLHF. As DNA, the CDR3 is TGCGCCAGCAGTCCTGGAGGGGGTGATTCACCCCTCCACTTT.

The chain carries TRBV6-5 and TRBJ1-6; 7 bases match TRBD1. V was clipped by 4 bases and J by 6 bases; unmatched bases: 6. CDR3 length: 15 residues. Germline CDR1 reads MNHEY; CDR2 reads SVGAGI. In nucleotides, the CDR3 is TGTGCCAGCAGTTCCTACAGGGGAGGTAATTCACCCCTCCACTTT. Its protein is CASSSYRGGNSPLHF.

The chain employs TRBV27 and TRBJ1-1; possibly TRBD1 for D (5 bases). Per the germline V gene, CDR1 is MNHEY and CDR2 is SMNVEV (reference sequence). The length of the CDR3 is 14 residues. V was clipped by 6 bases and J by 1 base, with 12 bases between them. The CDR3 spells CASSNRQPNTEAFF. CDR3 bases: TGTGCCAGCAGCAATCGACAGCCGAACACTGAAGCTTTCTTT.

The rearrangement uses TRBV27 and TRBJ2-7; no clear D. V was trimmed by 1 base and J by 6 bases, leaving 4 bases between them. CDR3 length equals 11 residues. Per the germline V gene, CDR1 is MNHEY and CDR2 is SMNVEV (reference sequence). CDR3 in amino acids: CASSLLVEQYF. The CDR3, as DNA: TGTGCCAGCAGTTTATTGGTCGAGCAGTACTTC.

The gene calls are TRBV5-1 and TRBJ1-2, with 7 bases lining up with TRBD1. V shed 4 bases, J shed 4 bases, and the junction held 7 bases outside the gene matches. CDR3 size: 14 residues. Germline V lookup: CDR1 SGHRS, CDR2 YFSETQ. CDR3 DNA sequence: TGCGCCAGCAGCCCGGGGGGACAGTCCTATGGCTACACCTTC. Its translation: CASSPGGQSYGYTF.

CDR3: CASRQGLEKETQYF. The CDR3 DNA is TGCGCCAGCCGACAGGGACTTGAGAAAGAGACCCAGTACTTC. The chain joins TRBV5-1 to TRBJ2-5; possibly TRBD1 for D (7 bases). Germline V gives CDR1 SGHRS, CDR2 YFSETQ. V dropped 7 bases and J dropped 3 bases, with 16 bases sitting between them. The CDR3 sequence is 14 residues long.

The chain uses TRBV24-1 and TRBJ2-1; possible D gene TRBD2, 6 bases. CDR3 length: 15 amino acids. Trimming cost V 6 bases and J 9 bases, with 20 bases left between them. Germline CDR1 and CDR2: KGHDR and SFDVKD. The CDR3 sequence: CATSFGASGVGEQFF. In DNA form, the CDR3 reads TGTGCCACCAGTTTCGGAGCATCGGGAGTGGGTGAGCAGTTCTTC.

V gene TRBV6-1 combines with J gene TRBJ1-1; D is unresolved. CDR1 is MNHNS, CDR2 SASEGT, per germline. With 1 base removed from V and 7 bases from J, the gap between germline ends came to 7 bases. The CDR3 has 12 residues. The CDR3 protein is CASSEGPVEAFF. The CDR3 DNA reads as TGTGCCAGCAGTGAAGGGCCAGTTGAAGCTTTCTTT.

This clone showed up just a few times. The DNA of the CDR3 is TGTGCCTGGAGTAGGGCGTTCTCTGGAAACACCATATATTTT. Translated, it gives CAWSRAFSGNTIYF. This rearrangement joins TRBV30 to TRBJ1-3, with no clear D. The germline V and J ends were trimmed by 2 bases and 0 bases, with 8 bases remaining between them. This CDR3 is 14 amino acids long. CDR1 GTSNPN and CDR2 SVGIG come from the germline V gene (reference sequence).

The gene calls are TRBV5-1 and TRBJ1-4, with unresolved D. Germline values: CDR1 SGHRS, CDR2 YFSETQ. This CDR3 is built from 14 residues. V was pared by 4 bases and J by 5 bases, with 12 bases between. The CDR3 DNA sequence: TGCGCCAGCAGCCGGGCCGGACCCAATGAAAAACTGTTTTTT. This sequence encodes CASSRAGPNEKLFF.

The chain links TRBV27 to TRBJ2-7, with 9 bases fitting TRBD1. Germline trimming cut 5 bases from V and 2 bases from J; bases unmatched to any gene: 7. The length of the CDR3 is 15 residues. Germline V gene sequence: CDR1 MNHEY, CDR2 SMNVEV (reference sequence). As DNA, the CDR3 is TGTGCCAGCAGTGCACAGGGGGCCCCCCCCTACGAGCAGTACTTC. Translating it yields CASSAQGAPPYEQYF.

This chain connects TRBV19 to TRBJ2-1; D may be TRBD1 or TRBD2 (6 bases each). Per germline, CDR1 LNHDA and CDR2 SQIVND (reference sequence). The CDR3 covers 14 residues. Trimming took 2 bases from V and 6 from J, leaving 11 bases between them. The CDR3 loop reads CASSIIEGGNEQFF. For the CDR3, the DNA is TGTGCCAGTAGTATAATAGAGGGGGGCAATGAGCAGTTCTTC.

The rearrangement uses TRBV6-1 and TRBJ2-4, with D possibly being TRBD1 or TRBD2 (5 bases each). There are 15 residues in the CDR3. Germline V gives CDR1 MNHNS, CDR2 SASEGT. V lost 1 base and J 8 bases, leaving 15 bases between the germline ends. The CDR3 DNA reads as TGTGCCAGCAGTGAAGAGACGGCCCGGGACGACATTCAGTACTTC. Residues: CASSEETARDDIQYF.

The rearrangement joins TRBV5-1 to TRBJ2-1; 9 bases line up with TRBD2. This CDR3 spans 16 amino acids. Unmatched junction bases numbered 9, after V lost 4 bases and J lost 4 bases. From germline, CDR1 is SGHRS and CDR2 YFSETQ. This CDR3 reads CASSTQGAGGYNEQFF. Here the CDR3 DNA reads TGCGCCAGCAGCACCCAAGGGGCGGGGGGGTACAATGAGCAGTTCTTC.

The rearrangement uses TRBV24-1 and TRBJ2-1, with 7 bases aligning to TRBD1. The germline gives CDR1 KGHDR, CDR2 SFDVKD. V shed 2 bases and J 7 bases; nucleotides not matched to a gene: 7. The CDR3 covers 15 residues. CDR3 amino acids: CATSDSKGAKNEQFF. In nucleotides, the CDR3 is TGTGCCACCAGTGATTCTAAGGGGGCAAAAAATGAGCAGTTCTTC.

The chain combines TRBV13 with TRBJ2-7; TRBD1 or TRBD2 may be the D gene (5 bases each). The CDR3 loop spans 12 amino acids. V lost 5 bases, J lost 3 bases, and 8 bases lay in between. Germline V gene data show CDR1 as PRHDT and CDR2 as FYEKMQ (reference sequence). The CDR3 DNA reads TGTGCCAGCAGCCGGGACCGCTACGAGCAGTACTTC. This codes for CASSRDRYEQYF.

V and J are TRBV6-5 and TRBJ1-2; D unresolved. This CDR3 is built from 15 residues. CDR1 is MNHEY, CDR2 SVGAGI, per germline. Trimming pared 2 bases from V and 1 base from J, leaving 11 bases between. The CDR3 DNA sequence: TGTGCCAGCAGTTACCTTTCGACACATAACTATGGCTACACCTTC. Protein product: CASSYLSTHNYGYTF.

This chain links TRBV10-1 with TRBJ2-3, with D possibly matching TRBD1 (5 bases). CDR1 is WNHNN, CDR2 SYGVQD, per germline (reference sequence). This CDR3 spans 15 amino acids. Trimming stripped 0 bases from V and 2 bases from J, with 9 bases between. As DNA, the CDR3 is TGCGCCAGCAGTGAGTCGACGGACAACACAGATACGCAGTATTTT. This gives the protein CASSESTDNTDTQYF.

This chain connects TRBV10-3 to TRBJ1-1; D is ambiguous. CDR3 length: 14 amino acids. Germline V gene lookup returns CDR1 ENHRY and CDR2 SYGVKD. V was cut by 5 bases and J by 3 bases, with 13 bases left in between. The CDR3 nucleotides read TGTGCCATCAGTATCGGGGTAGCGGACACTGAAGCTTTCTTT. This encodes CAISIGVADTEAFF.

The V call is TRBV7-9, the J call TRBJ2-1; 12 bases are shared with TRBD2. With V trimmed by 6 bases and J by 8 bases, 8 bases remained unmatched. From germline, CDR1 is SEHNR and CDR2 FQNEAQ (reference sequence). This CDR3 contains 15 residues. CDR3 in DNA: TGTGCCAGCAGACCCTCTAGCGGGGGGGCCTATGAGCAGTTCTTC. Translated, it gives CASRPSSGGAYEQFF.

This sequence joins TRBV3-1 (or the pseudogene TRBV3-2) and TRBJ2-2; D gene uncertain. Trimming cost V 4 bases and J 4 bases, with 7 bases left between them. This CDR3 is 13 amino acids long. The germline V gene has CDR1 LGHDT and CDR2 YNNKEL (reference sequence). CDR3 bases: TGTGCCAGCAGCCCAGCTACCACCGGGGAGCTGTTTTTT. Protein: CASSPATTGELFF.

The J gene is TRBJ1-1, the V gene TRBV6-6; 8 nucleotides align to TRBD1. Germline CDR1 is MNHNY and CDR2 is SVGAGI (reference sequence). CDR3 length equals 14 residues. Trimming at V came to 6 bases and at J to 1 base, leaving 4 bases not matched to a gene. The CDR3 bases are TGTGCCAGCAGCGACAGGGGCCGGAACACTGAAGCTTTCTTT. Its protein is CASSDRGRNTEAFF.

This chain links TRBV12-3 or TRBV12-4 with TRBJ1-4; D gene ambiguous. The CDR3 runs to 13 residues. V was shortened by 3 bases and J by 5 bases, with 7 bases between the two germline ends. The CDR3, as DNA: TGTGCCAGCAGTTTTGACCGCAATGAAAAACTGTTTTTT. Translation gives CASSFDRNEKLFF.